Listed below are T cell receptor beta chains from one sample, sequenced in a study of cytomegalovirus exposure and HLA in healthy donors. Only in-frame clones appear in the TCRdb table, and some are missing; sequencing was by immunoSEQ multiplex PCR. This table has about 180,000 clones, 79% appearing once. Sequenced material: PBMCs. These receptors originate from a woman between 40 and 50 years old in good health and CMV-seronegative. The CDR3 runs from the conserved cysteine through the conserved F or W. A D gene is named only where the DNA matches it firmly. Clone size is not always given. Where it is, it says once, few, many or a class for expanded clones.

j_call d_call clone_size v_call cdr3_length cdr3_aa cdr3_nt
TRBJ1-6 . . TRBV27 16 CASSLWGVEINSPLHF TGTGCCAGCAGTTTATGGGGGGTAGAGATTAATTCACCCCTCCACTTT
TRBJ1-4 . once TRBV7-9 14 CASSFQGLNEKLFF TGTGCCAGCAGCTTTCAGGGATTGAATGAAAAACTGTTTTTT
TRBJ2-1 . once TRBV29-1 16 CSVEDPDRKSYNEQFF TGCAGCGTTGAAGATCCTGACAGGAAGTCCTACAATGAGCAGTTCTTC
TRBJ2-5 TRBD1 . TRBV29-1 12 CSVETGMETQYF TGCAGCGTTGAGACAGGGATGGAGACCCAGTACTTC
TRBJ2-7 TRBD1 . TRBV29-1 12 CSVTTGGYEQYF TGCAGCGTTACGACAGGGGGGTACGAGCAGTACTTC
TRBJ1-2 TRBD1 . TRBV9 14 CASSVGQGDYGYTF TGTGCCAGCAGCGTAGGACAGGGGGACTATGGCTACACCTTC
TRBJ2-1 TRBD2 . TRBV2 13 CAGKTSAYNEQFF TGTGCGGGGAAGACTAGCGCTTACAATGAGCAGTTCTTC
TRBJ2-7 . . TRBV7-9 14 CASSFPGGRYEQYF TGTGCCAGCAGCTTTCCAGGAGGCCGCTACGAGCAGTACTTC
TRBJ1-2 TRBD1 . TRBV5-1 15 CASSFDQGGNYGYPF TGCGCCAGCAGCTTTGACCAGGGGGGTAACTATGGCTACCCCTTC
TRBJ1-4 TRBD1 . TRBV5-6 15 CASSGDRGLVEKLFF TGTGCCAGCAGCGGAGACAGGGGGCTGGTTGAAAAACTGTTTTTT
TRBJ1-3 . . TRBV10-3 14 CAISESGGVNTIYF TGTGCCATCAGTGAGTCGGGAGGGGTGAACACCATATATTTT
TRBJ1-4 TRBD1 . TRBV2 14 CASRYRGRGEKLFF TGTGCCAGCAGGTACAGGGGAAGGGGTGAAAAACTGTTTTTT
TRBJ2-7 . . TRBV9 15 CASSERGQLVDEQYF TGTGCCAGCAGCGAGAGAGGACAGTTGGTGGACGAGCAGTACTTC
TRBJ2-3 . . TRBV6-5 16 CASSSSPRPDTDTQYF TGTGCCAGCAGTTCATCCCCGCGGCCTGATACAGATACGCAGTATTTT
TRBJ2-1 . . TRBV25-1 15 CASSEGFTSYNEQFF TGTGCCAGCAGTGAGGGCTTTACCTCCTACAATGAGCAGTTCTTC
TRBJ1-1 . . TRBV20-1 11 CSARRAGEAFF TGCAGTGCTAGGCGAGCGGGAGAAGCTTTCTTT
TRBJ1-4 . . TRBV2 15 CASSLDRGAGEKLFF TGTGCCAGCAGTCTTGACCGGGGGGCCGGGGAAAAACTGTTTTTT
TRBJ1-1 . . TRBV5-1 14 CASSLDSMNTEAFF TGCGCCAGCAGCTTGGACAGCATGAACACTGAAGCTTTCTTT
TRBJ2-5 . . TRBV27 15 CASRQDSWFEETQYF TGTGCCAGCAGACAGGACAGCTGGTTCGAGGAGACCCAGTACTTC
TRBJ2-4 TRBD2 few TRBV30 15 CAWSATSSGTGIQYF TGTGCCTGGAGTGCCACCTCTAGCGGGACTGGCATTCAGTACTTC
TRBJ1-2 . . TRBV9 17 CASSGFMKGDILYGYTF TGTGCCAGCAGCGGATTTATGAAAGGGGACATCCTCTATGGCTACACCTTC
TRBJ2-2 TRBD1 once TRBV19 14 CASRTGSNTGELFF TGTGCCAGCCGGACAGGGTCGAACACCGGGGAGCTGTTTTTT
TRBJ1-5 TRBD1 . TRBV27 15 CASSLRQGSNQPQHF TGTGCCAGCAGCCTTCGACAGGGTAGCAATCAGCCCCAGCATTTT